These 12 T cell receptor beta chains originate from one sample sequenced in a study of blood T cell dynamics during melanoma immunotherapy. Time point: pre-treatment baseline. Assay used: immunoSEQ multiplex PCR; TCRdb lists only in-frame clones, some missing. The sample includes some 14,000 clones, 85% to 90% of them seen just once. This sample comprised blood, obtained from a patient treated with checkpoint blockade. These receptors were obtained from a human donor with melanoma.

The V call is TRBV5-1, the J call TRBJ2-7, with D perhaps given as TRBD1 or TRBD2 (6 bases each). The J call is uncertain, as TRBJ2-1 better fits the DNA end. Per germline, CDR1 SGHRS and CDR2 YFSETQ. The CDR3 loop spans 14 amino acids. In DNA form, the CDR3 reads TGCGCCAGCAGAAGGGGGGCCAGCGACAATGAGCAGTTCTTC. This gives the protein CASRRGASDNEQFF.

The chain links TRBV6-6 to TRBJ2-1; 9 bases are shared with TRBD2. This CDR3 is built from 16 residues. The V segment lost 8 bases and the J segment 7 bases; nucleotides outside the gene matches: 15. Germline CDR1 MNHNY, CDR2 SVGAGI (reference sequence). The CDR3: CASPPASGARLNEQFF. Here the CDR3 DNA reads TGTGCCAGCCCTCCCGCTAGCGGGGCCCGACTAAATGAGCAGTTCTTC.

In this sample, this clone turned up a few times. The chain is built from TRBV19 and TRBJ1-5, with D hard to call. V was pared by 5 bases and J by 2 bases, with 13 bases between. The germline CDR1 and CDR2 sequences are LNHDA and SQIVND (reference sequence). This CDR3 has 15 residues. CDR3 protein: CASSFGESGNQPQHF. The CDR3 DNA reads TGTGCCAGTAGTTTTGGGGAGAGTGGCAATCAGCCCCAGCATTTT. Full variable domain (missing parts from reference TRBV19 and TRBJ1-5): DGGITQSPKYLFRKEGQNVTLSCEQNLNHDAMYWYRQDPGQGLRLIYYSQIVNDFQKGDIAEGYSVSREKKESFPLTVTSAQKNPTAFYLCASSFGESGNQPQHFGDGTRLSIL.

This clone rates as large. The genes are TRBV29-1 and TRBJ1-2, with D perhaps matching TRBD1 (6 bases). The CDR3 loop spans 15 amino acids. Trimming shortened V by 2 bases and J by 6 bases, and 19 bases separated the two germline ends. The germline V gene has CDR1 SQVTM and CDR2 ANQGSEA. CDR3 sequence: CSVEPGRGKRNGYTF. CDR3 in DNA: TGCAGCGTTGAACCCGGGAGGGGGAAGAGGAATGGCTACACCTTC.

This clone was observed a single time. V and J are TRBV5-8 and TRBJ2-3, with 10 bases aligning to TRBD2. Germline CDR1 and CDR2: SGHTS and YDEGEE. This CDR3 is 18 amino acids long. V lost 0 bases, J lost 3 bases, and 10 bases stayed unmatched. CDR3 loop: CASSLEASGGFSTDTQYF. The CDR3 DNA is TGTGCCAGCAGCTTGGAGGCTAGCGGGGGTTTTTCAACAGATACGCAGTATTTT.

In its sample, this clone was seen a few times. The V gene is TRBV6-1, the J gene TRBJ1-2; 10 nucleotides agree with TRBD1. The CDR3 has 14 residues. J was trimmed by 10 bases and V by 1 base; bases with no gene match: 6. Looked up from germline, CDR1 is MNHNS and CDR2 is SASEGT. CDR3 region: CASSEGVGTGVYTF. The CDR3 DNA follows: TGTGCCAGCAGTGAAGGGGTCGGGACAGGGGTCTACACCTTC.

The V gene is TRBV2, the J gene TRBJ1-2, with TRBD1 matching over 8 bases. The CDR3 runs 15 residues. J gave up 7 bases and V 6 bases, and 13 bases lay outside the gene matches. The germline gives CDR1 SNHLY, CDR2 FYNNEI. The CDR3 here is CASRPQGAIDSGYTF. In DNA, the CDR3 is TGTGCCAGCAGACCTCAGGGGGCGATCGATTCTGGCTACACCTTC.

The chain recombines TRBV2 with TRBJ1-1; D not certain. The CDR3 length is 14 residues. Trimming removed 7 bases at V and 5 bases at J, with 17 bases between. CDR1 is SNHLY and CDR2 is FYNNEI in the germline V gene. CDR3 sequence reads: CASTRTWGRTEAFF. CDR3 coding DNA: TGTGCCAGCACCAGGACCTGGGGTAGGACTGAAGCTTTCTTT. Supplemented by reference TRBV2 and TRBJ1-1, the full variable domain reads EPEVTQTPSHQVTQMGQEVILRCVPISNHLYFYWYRQILGQKVEFLVSFYNNEISEKSEIFDDQFSVERPDGSNFTLKIRSTKLEDSAMYFCASTRTWGRTEAFFGQGTRLTVV.

The rearrangement links TRBV11-2 to TRBJ1-2; D gene uncertain. V lost 5 bases, J lost 4 bases, and 17 bases lay in between. The germline gives CDR1 SGHAT, CDR2 FQNNGV. The CDR3 is made up of 15 amino acids. The CDR3, as DNA: TGTGCCAGCAGCATCTTAACAACAAGGACCTATGGCTACACCTTC. Amino acid sequence: CASSILTTRTYGYTF.

This clone appeared once. The V gene is TRBV11-1, the J gene TRBJ2-7; no reliable D call. The germline V and J ends were trimmed by 5 bases and 6 bases, with 14 bases remaining between them. Germline V gene sequence: CDR1 SGHAT, CDR2 FQDESV (reference sequence). CDR3 length: 13 amino acids. In DNA form, the CDR3 reads TGTGCCAGCAGCCCTAATAGGGCCCCCGAGCAGTACGTC. Its translation: CASSPNRAPEQYV.

The rearrangement uses TRBV7-2 and TRBJ1-5; tentative D call: TRBD1 (6 bases). Trimming pared 5 bases from V and 3 bases from J, leaving 14 bases between. The length of the CDR3 is 15 residues. CDR1 is SGHTA, CDR2 FQGNSA, per germline. Here the CDR3 DNA reads TGTGCCAGCAGCACACAAGGGGGAAACAATCAGCCCCAGCATTTT. Its translation: CASSTQGGNNQPQHF.

This clone is medium-sized in the sample. As DNA, the CDR3 is TGTGCCTGGAGTGAGCAGCCTTATGAAAAACTGTTTTTT. This gives the protein CAWSEQPYEKLFF. The chain combines TRBV30 with TRBJ1-4; D gene ambiguous. The germline V and J ends were trimmed by 1 base and 6 bases, with 9 bases remaining between them. CDR1 GTSNPN and CDR2 SVGIG come from the germline V gene (reference sequence). There are 13 residues in the CDR3.